A single sample gave rise to the 3 T cell receptor beta chains below, sequenced in a study of neoadjuvant anti-PD-1 for oral cavity cancer (dated by TCRdb to 2020 to 2023). This specimen's time point label, interpreted: before neoadjuvant nivolumab. The library was made by the immunoSEQ multiplex PCR assay. TCRdb provides this immuneACCESS table in a form limited to in-frame rearrangements. Some clones are lacking; in checked studies, under half of them reflect an unresolved V gene, and why the rest are absent is not known. For this sample the table gives about 6,700 clones, of which roughly 80% were detected only once. 3.2% of the sample is taken by the ten largest. Specimen: PBMCs, collected before nivolumab (anti-PD-1) treatment. These TCRs come from a person aged 40 to 85 with oral cavity squamous cell carcinoma.

This clone was counted a few times. The chain recombines TRBV6-1 with TRBJ2-2, with 7 bases lining up with TRBD1. This CDR3 contains 15 residues. Trimming removed 10 bases from V and 6 bases from J; junction bases left unmatched: 14. Germline values: CDR1 MNHNS, CDR2 SASEGT. In nucleotides, the CDR3 is TGTGCCAACAACGGGGACAGCTCGGGGTCCGGGGAGCTGTTTTTT. Protein sequence: CANNGDSSGSGELFF.

A single count supports this clone. The chain recombines TRBV6-4 with TRBJ2-3, with D perhaps assigned TRBD1 or TRBD2 (5 bases each). Germline V gene sequence: CDR1 MRHNA, CDR2 SNTAGT. The V end lost 6 bases, the J end lost 0 bases, and 7 bases lay between the germline ends. The CDR3 runs 13 residues. CDR3 in DNA: TGTGCCAGCAGCCGGGACAGCACAGATACGCAGTATTTT. Translating gives CASSRDSTDTQYF.

The chain combines TRBV2 with TRBJ1-6; tentatively, D is TRBD1 (6 bases). Germline V CDR1 and CDR2: SNHLY, FYNNEI. The CDR3 is 14 amino acids. The V end lost 6 bases, the J end lost 5 bases, and 11 bases lay between the germline ends. The CDR3 protein is CASRVDRNNSPLHF. The CDR3 bases are TGTGCCAGCAGAGTAGACAGGAATAATTCACCCCTCCACTTT.